The 15 T cell receptor beta chains listed next were all sequenced from one sample in a study of T-cell reconstitution after alpha-beta-depleted transplantation in children. Unique molecular identifiers featured in how the TCRbeta library was prepared. TCRdb passed the PCR reads through MiXCR, listing each CDR3 protein once. The profile shows about 540,000 distinct CDR3 sequences, around 17% of them singletons. The input for sequencing was PBMCs from the stem cell graft donor, taken from the stem cell graft. The receptors were sampled from a human donor who donated a stem cell graft to a child with acute lymphoblastic leukemia.

The chain combines TRBV20-1 with TRBJ2-1; D assignment may be TRBD1 or TRBD2 (5 bases each). V dropped 5 bases and J dropped 0 bases, with 11 bases sitting between them. CDR1 and CDR2 from the germline V gene are DFQATT and SNEGSKA (reference sequence). CDR3 length: 14 amino acids. This CDR3 reads CSAPWGYSYNEQFF. Written as DNA, the CDR3 is TGCAGTGCTCCCTGGGGGTACTCCTACAATGAGCAGTTCTTC.

V gene TRBV5-6 combines with J gene TRBJ2-7, with D possibly called TRBD1 or TRBD2 (5 bases each). Per germline, CDR1 SGHDT and CDR2 YYEEEE. This CDR3 has 14 amino acids. The ends were cut back, 4 bases at V and 6 bases at J, with 17 bases in the middle. The CDR3, as DNA: TGTGCCAGCAGCATCCGGGACCGGCGATTCGAGCAGTACTTC. This encodes CASSIRDRRFEQYF.

This chain links TRBV18 with TRBJ2-5; possibly TRBD2 for D (5 bases). Germline CDR1 KGHSH, CDR2 LQKENI. Trimming stripped 0 bases from V and 2 bases from J, with 13 bases between. The length of the CDR3 is 16 residues. In DNA form, the CDR3 reads TGTGCCAGCTCACCACCGCCCGGGATGCGGCAAGAGACCCAGTACTTC. It specifies CASSPPPGMRQETQYF. Complete variable domain (other parts from reference TRBV18 and TRBJ2-5): NAGVMQNPRHLVRRRGQEARLRCSPMKGHSHVYWYRQLPEEGLKFMVYLQKENIIDESGMPKERFSAEFPKEGPSILRIQQVVRGDSAAYFCASSPPPGMRQETQYFGPGTRLLVL.

This clonotype occurred a few times. The chain uses TRBV15 and TRBJ2-3; no firm D call. The CDR3 has 13 residues. The germline V and J ends were trimmed by 4 bases and 0 bases, with 5 bases remaining between them. Germline V CDR1 and CDR2: LNHNV, YYDKDF (reference sequence). DNA for the CDR3: TGTGCCACCAGCACGATAAGCACAGATACGCAGTATTTT. Encoded protein: CATSTISTDTQYF. Filled out from reference TRBV15 and TRBJ2-3, the complete variable domain reads DAMVIQNPRYQVTQFGKPVTLSCSQTLNHNVMYWYQQKSSQAPKLLFHYYDKDFNNEADTPDNFQSRRPNTSFCFLDIRSPGLGDTAMYLCATSTISTDTQYFGPGTRLTVL.

This clonotype was counted a few times. The chain joins TRBV6-1 to TRBJ1-2, with D perhaps TRBD1 (5 bases). Per germline, CDR1 MNHNS and CDR2 SASEGT. The CDR3 totals 15 residues. The ends were cut back, 6 bases at V and 3 bases at J, with 17 bases in the middle. As DNA, the CDR3 is TGTGCCAGCAGCCCCAGACAGACGCGTGACTATGGCTACACCTTC. Translating it yields CASSPRQTRDYGYTF.

This clonotype was counted only a few times. This sequence joins TRBV7-8 and TRBJ1-2; D gene unclear. Germline CDR1 is SGHVS and CDR2 is FQNEAQ. The CDR3 sequence is 14 residues long. Deletions cut 0 bases from V and 1 base from J, with 6 bases between. This CDR3 is CASSLATYNYGYTF. In DNA, the CDR3 is TGTGCCAGCAGCTTAGCGACCTATAACTATGGCTACACCTTC.

The CDR3 bases are TGCGCCAGCAAGCCGAGTGGGGGATCGGATGAGCAGTTCTTC. Protein product: CASKPSGGSDEQFF. The V gene is TRBV5-1, the J gene TRBJ2-1; D may be TRBD1 or TRBD2 (5 bases each). The CDR3 contains 14 residues. V lost 6 bases and J lost 8, with 18 bases in between. Germline CDR1 and CDR2: SGHRS and YFSETQ.

The chain joins TRBV5-1 to TRBJ2-1, with 11 bases fitting TRBD2. The germline CDR1 and CDR2 sequences are SGHRS and YFSETQ. The CDR3 runs to 16 residues. V shed 6 bases, J shed 5 bases, and the junction held 10 bases outside the gene matches. In DNA form, the CDR3 reads TGCGCCAGCATCGGTAGCGGGAGGGATCGGAACAATGAGCAGTTCTTC. Translating gives CASIGSGRDRNNEQFF.

The chain is built from TRBV6-2 or TRBV6-3 and TRBJ2-5; D is possibly TRBD1 or TRBD2 (5 bases each). This CDR3 has 15 residues. Germline CDR1 MNHEY, CDR2 SVGEGT. Trimming left V 1 base short and J 9 bases short, with 18 bases between. The CDR3 DNA sequence: TGTGCCAGCAGTTACTTTAGGGGCTTAACGGAGGCCCAGTACTTC. It codes for CASSYFRGLTEAQYF.

There are a few counts of this clonotype. The CDR3 here is CSAKGPLAGTQETQYF. The CDR3 nucleotides read TGCAGTGCTAAGGGTCCGCTGGCGGGAACCCAAGAGACCCAGTACTTC. The rearrangement links TRBV20-1 to TRBJ2-5; tentative D call: TRBD2 (6 bases). Trimming left V 4 bases short and J 1 base short, with 19 bases between. CDR1 is DFQATT, CDR2 SNEGSKA, per germline (reference sequence). The CDR3 is 16 residues long.

This clonotype was detected a few times. This chain joins TRBV5-1 and TRBJ1-5, with 7 bases lining up with TRBD1. Germline values: CDR1 SGHRS, CDR2 YFSETQ. V shed 3 bases, J shed 2 bases, and the junction held 14 bases outside the gene matches. The CDR3 extends over 18 amino acids. CDR3 DNA sequence: TGCGCCAGCAGCTCGGCACAGGGGAATCTTTCTGGCAATCAGCCCCAGCATTTT. Protein sequence: CASSSAQGNLSGNQPQHF.

The sample holds a few counts of this clonotype. The chain has TRBV10-3 and TRBJ2-3; D is ambiguous. CDR1 and CDR2 (germline): ENHRY, SYGVKD. The CDR3 has 15 residues. Trimming left V 2 bases short and J 2 bases short, with 11 bases between. The DNA of the CDR3 is TGTGCCATCAGTGAGACCGGCGGCTACACAGATACGCAGTATTTT. Translation: CAISETGGYTDTQYF.

The chain employs TRBV5-1 and TRBJ2-2; D may be TRBD2 (7 bases). Between the trimmed V and J ends, which lost 4 bases and 6 bases, there was a span of 16 bases. Germline V gives CDR1 SGHRS, CDR2 YFSETQ. This CDR3 contains 15 residues. This chain's CDR3 is CASSAVAGASGELFF. The DNA of the CDR3 is TGCGCCAGCAGCGCCGTGGCGGGGGCATCCGGGGAGCTGTTTTTT.

This clonotype appeared once. V and J are TRBV9 and TRBJ2-3; D gene unclear. V lost 0 bases, J lost 2 bases, and 13 bases lay in between. This CDR3 is 16 amino acids long. Germline assignment: CDR1 SGDLS and CDR2 YYNGEE. In DNA form, the CDR3 reads TGTGCCAGCAGCGTAGGGATTACTGCCTCCACAGATACGCAGTATTTT. Translation: CASSVGITASTDTQYF.

In its sample, this clonotype was seen a few times. In DNA, the CDR3 is TGCGCCAGCAGGGGCCGAGACAGCTATGGCTACACCTTC. Translated: CASRGRDSYGYTF. J is TRBJ1-2 and V is TRBV5-1; D is possibly TRBD1 (5 bases). The V end was cut by 5 bases, the J end by 4 bases, with 12 bases between. The CDR3 sequence is 13 residues long. Germline V gene sequence: CDR1 SGHRS, CDR2 YFSETQ.